This T cell receptor (beta chain) was sequenced in a study of control samples from healthy donors and cancer patients. Only in-frame clones appear in the TCRdb table, and some are missing; sequencing was by immunoSEQ multiplex PCR. In the table there are roughly 86,000 clones, more than 85% of which are singletons. The sequence was collected from a woman aged 25-40 years in good health. The source material was blood.

This CDR3 reads CASSFSGKNEQFF. The CDR3 DNA reads TGCGCCAGCAGCTTCAGCGGGAAAAATGAGCAGTTCTTC. The rearrangement uses TRBV5-1 and TRBJ2-1, with TRBD2 matching over 7 bases. The CDR3 length is 13 residues. After removal of 2 bases from V and 7 bases from J, the junction contained 3 bases not matched to a gene. CDR1 and CDR2 from the germline V gene are SGHRS and YFSETQ.